This T cell receptor beta chain is from a study of cytomegalovirus exposure and HLA in healthy donors. Across the study: The 110 or so validation repertoires were produced on the same platform as the roughly 670 repertoires of the first cohort. This was reported in a later analysis. Study-wide results and limits: In the 120 validation repertoires, about 94% of cluster scores exceeded 0, per a later analysis.

Sequencing was performed with immunoSEQ multiplex PCR; in TCRdb, only in-frame clones are kept and a portion is missing. This sample has over 150,000 clones, with around 80% found just once. Donors came from a validation cohort of about 110 subjects, distinct from the first 666-subject cohort. Comment on this clone: What it binds is not known.

In germline, CDR1 is SGHDN, CDR2 FVKESK. This CDR3 comprises 12 residues. Deletions cut 6 bases from V and 6 bases from J, with 9 bases between. The clonotype originates from a woman aged 30 to 39 in good health and CMV-seropositive. The chain couples TRBV14 to TRBJ2-1, with a tentative D call TRBD2 (5 bases). Sequences were obtained from PBMCs. The DNA of the CDR3 is TGTGCCAGCAGTTGGACTGTCAATGAGCAGTTCTTC. Its protein is CASSWTVNEQFF.